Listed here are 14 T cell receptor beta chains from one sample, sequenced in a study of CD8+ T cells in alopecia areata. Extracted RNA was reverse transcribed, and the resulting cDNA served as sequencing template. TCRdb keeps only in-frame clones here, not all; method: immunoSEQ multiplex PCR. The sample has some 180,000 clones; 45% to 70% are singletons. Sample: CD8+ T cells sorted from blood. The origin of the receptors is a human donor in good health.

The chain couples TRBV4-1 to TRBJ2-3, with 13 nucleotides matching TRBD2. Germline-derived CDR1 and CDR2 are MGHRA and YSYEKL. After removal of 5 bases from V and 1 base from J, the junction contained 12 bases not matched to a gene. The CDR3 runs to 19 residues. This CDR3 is CASSTTSGGVPYRTDTQYF. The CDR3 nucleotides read TGCGCCAGCAGCACCACTAGCGGGGGGGTACCGTATCGCACAGATACGCAGTATTTT.

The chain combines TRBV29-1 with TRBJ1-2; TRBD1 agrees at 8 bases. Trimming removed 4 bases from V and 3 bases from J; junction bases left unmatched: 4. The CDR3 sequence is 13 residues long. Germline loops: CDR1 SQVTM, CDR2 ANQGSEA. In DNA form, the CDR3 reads TGCAGCGTTGGGGCAGGGGGCGACTATGGCTACACCTTC. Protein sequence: CSVGAGGDYGYTF.

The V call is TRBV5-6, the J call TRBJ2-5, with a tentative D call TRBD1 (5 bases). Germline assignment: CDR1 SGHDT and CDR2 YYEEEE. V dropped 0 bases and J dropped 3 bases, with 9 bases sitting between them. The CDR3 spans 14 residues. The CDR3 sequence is CASSLESREETQYF. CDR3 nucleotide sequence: TGTGCCAGCAGCTTGGAGTCCAGGGAAGAGACCCAGTACTTC.

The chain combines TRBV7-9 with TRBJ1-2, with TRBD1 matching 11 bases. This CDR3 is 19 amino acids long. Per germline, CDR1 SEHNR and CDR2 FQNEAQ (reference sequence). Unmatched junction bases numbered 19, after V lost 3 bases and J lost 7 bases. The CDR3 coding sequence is TGTGCCAGCAGCTTTGGGCCTCCGGGACAGGGGGTCCCGGGCGGTGGCTACACCTTC. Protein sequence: CASSFGPPGQGVPGGGYTF.

CDR3 coding DNA: TGCGCCAGCAGCGCTGGATGGGGGTCTTCCTACGAGCAGTACTTC. Protein sequence: CASSAGWGSSYEQYF. V and J are TRBV5-1 and TRBJ2-7, with D tentatively TRBD1 or TRBD2 (5 bases each). V dropped 4 bases and J dropped 1 base, with 15 bases sitting between them. The CDR3 consists of 15 residues. Germline CDR1 reads SGHRS; CDR2 reads YFSETQ.

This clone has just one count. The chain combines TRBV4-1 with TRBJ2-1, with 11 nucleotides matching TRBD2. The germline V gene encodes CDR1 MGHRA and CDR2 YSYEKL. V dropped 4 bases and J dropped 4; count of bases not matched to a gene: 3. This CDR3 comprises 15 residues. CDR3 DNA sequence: TGCGCCAGCAGCCTAGCGGGGGGGCAATACAATGAGCAGTTCTTC. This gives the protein CASSLAGGQYNEQFF.

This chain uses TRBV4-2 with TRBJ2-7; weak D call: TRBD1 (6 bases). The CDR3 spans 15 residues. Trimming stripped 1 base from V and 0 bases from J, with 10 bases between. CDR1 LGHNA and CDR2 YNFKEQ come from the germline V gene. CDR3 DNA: TGTGCCAGCAGCCAAGTACAGGGAGCCTCCTACGAGCAGTACTTC. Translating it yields CASSQVQGASYEQYF.

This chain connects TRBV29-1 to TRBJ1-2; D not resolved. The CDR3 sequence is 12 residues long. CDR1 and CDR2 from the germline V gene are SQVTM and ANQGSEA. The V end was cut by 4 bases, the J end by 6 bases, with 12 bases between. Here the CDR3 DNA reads TGCAGCGTTGTGTCTTGGAGGGATGGCTACACCTTC. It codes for CSVVSWRDGYTF.

The DNA for the CDR3 is TGTGCCAGCAGCTCCCCTACAGGGGGCTACGAGCAGTACTTC. Translation: CASSSPTGGYEQYF. This rearrangement joins TRBV6-5 to TRBJ2-7; 8 bases align to TRBD1. Per germline, CDR1 MNHEY and CDR2 SVGAGI. The CDR3 runs to 14 residues. The ends lost 6 bases at V and 3 bases at J; junction bases unmatched: 7.

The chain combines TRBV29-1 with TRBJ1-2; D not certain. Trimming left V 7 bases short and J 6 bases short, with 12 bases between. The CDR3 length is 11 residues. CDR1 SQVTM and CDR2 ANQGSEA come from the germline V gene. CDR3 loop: CSAGSGDGYTF. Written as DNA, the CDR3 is TGCAGCGCAGGTTCTGGGGATGGCTACACCTTC.

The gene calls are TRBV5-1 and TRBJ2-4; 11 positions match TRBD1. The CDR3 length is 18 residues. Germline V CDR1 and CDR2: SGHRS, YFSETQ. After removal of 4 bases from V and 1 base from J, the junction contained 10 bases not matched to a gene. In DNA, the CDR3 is TGCGCCAGCAGCCCTGGACAGGGGGCGGCTACCGCCAAAAACATTCAGTACTTC. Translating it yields CASSPGQGAATAKNIQYF.

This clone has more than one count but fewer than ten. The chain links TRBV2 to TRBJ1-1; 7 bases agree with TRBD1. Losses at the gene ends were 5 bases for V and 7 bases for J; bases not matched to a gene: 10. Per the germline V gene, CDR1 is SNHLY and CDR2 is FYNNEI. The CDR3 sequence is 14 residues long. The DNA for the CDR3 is TGTGCCAGCAGTCACCCCGACAGGGTCGGTGAAGCTTTCTTT. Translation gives CASSHPDRVGEAFF. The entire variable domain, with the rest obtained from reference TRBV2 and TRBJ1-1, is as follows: EPEVTQTPSHQVTQMGQEVILRCVPISNHLYFYWYRQILGQKVEFLVSFYNNEISEKSEIFDDQFSVERPDGSNFTLKIRSTKLEDSAMYFCASSHPDRVGEAFFGQGTRLTVV.

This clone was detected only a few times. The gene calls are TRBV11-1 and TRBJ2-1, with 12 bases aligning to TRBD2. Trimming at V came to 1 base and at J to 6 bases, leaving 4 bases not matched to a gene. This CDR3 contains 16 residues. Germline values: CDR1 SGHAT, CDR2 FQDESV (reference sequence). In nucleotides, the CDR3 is TGTGCCAGCAGCTTAGGGCTAGCGGGGGGGCGCAATGAGCAGTTCTTC. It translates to CASSLGLAGGRNEQFF.

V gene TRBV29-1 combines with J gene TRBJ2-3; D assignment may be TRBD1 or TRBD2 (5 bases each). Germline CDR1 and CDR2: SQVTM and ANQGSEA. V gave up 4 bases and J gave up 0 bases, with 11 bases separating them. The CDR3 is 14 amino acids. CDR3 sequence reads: CSVVGDGSTDTQYF. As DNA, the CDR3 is TGCAGCGTTGTCGGGGACGGAAGCACAGATACGCAGTATTTT.